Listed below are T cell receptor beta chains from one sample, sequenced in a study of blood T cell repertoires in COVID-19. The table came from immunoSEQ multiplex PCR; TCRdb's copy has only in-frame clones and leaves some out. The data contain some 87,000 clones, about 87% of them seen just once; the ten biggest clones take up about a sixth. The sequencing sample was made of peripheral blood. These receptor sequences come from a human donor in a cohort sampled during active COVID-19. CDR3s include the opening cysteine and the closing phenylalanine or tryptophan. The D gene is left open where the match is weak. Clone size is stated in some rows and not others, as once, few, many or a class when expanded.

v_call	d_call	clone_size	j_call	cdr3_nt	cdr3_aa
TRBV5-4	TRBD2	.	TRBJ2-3	TGTGCCAGCAGCCCCGCCGGGACTAGCGGACGGGATACGCAGTATTTT	CASSPAGTSGRDTQYF
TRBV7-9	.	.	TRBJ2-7	TGTGCCAGCCGAAAAGACGGGCGGGGCTACGAGCAGTACTTC	CASRKDGRGYEQYF
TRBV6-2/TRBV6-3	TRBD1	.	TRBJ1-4	TGTGCCAGCAGCTCGGCCCAGGGGGTGATTAATGAAAAACTGTTTTTT	CASSSAQGVINEKLFF
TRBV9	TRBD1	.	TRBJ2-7	TGTGCCAGCAGCGCTCAGGGGGCCTACGAGCAGTACTTC	CASSAQGAYEQYF
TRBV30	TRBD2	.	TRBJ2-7	TGTGCCTGGATGGTCCTAGCGGTCTCCTACGAGCAGTACTTC	CAWMVLAVSYEQYF
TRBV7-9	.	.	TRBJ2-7	TGTGCCAGCAGCTTGCCCTCGGACAGCGACGAGCAGTACTTC	CASSLPSDSDEQYF
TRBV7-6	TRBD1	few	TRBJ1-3	TGTGCCAGCAGCTTAGCTCCCGGACAGGGGGGAAACACCATATATTTT	CASSLAPGQGGNTIYF
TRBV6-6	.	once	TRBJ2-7	TGTGCCAGCAGTTACGGACAGACTAATTCCTACGAGCAGTACTTC	CASSYGQTNSYEQYF
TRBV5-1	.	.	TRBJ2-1	TGCGCCAGCAGCTTGGGAGCTGCCTACAATGAGCAGTTCTTC	CASSLGAAYNEQFF
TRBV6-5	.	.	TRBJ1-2	TGTGCCAGCAGTTCCCACGGGACACTGTATGGCTACACCTTC	CASSSHGTLYGYTF
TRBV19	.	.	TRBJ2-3	TGTGCCAGTAGTATAGACGGGACTAGCACAGATACGCAGTATTTT	CASSIDGTSTDTQYF
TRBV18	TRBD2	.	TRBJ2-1	TGTGCCAGCTCACTAGCGGGGGTTAACAATGAGCAGTTCTTC	CASSLAGVNNEQFF
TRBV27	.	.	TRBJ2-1	TGTGCCAGCAGAACCGTTGGGGGGAGCTCCTACAATGAGCAGTTCTTC	CASRTVGGSSYNEQFF
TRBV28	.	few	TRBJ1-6	TGTGCCAGCAGTTTACGCGGCCAGAATAATTCACCCCTCCACTTT	CASSLRGQNNSPLHF
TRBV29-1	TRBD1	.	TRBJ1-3	TGCAGCGCCGGACAGGCTGGAAACACCATATATTTT	CSAGQAGNTIYF
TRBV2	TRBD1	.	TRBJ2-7	TGTGCCAGCATCGACAGGGGCTACGAGCAGTACTTC	CASIDRGYEQYF
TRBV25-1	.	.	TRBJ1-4	TGTGCCAGCAGTGAGTTGACAGGCCTAACAACTAATGAAAAACTGTTTTTT	CASSELTGLTTNEKLFF
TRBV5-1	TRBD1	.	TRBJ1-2	TGCGCCAGCAGCTTGAGAGGGACAGCCTATGGCTACACCTTC	CASSLRGTAYGYTF
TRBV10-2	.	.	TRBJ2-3	TGCGCCAGCGACAGGGTGGGGGGCCCTACAGATACGCAGTATTTT	CASDRVGGPTDTQYF
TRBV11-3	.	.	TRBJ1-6	TGTGCCAGCAGCTACCCGGGAGAAGATAATTCACCCCTCCACTTT	CASSYPGEDNSPLHF
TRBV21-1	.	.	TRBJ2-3	TGTGCCAGCCCCAACAGTAGGGGGGGGGAGTACACAGATACGCAGTATTTT	CASPNSRGGEYTDTQYF
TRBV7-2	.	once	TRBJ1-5	TGTGCCAGCAGCTTAGCTGGCCGCATCAATCAGCCCCAGCATTTT	CASSLAGRINQPQHF
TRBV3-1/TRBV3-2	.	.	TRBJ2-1	TGTGCCAGCAGCCCCAATCCAGCGGTAACCTACAATGAGCAGTTCTTC	CASSPNPAVTYNEQFF
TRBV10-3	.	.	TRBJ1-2	TGTGCCATCAGTGGGGTGGACAGAGTCTATGGCTACACCTTC	CAISGVDRVYGYTF
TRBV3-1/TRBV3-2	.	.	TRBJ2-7	TGTGCCAGCAGCCAAGGTGCCTCGAGGGCTGGCGAGCAGTACTTC	CASSQGASRAGEQYF
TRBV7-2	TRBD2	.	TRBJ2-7	TGTGCCAGCAGCATTTCTAGCGGGGGAGGCCCCTACGAGCAGTACTTC	CASSISSGGGPYEQYF
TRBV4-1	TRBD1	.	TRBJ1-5	TGCGCCAGCAGCCACGGTGCCCCAGGGGGGAATCAGCCCCAGCATTTT	CASSHGAPGGNQPQHF
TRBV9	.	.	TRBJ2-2	TGTGCCAGCAGCGAAAGCGGTCTAGCAAACACCGGGGAGCTGTTTTTT	CASSESGLANTGELFF
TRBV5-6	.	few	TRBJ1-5	TGTGCCAGCAGCTTACCGGGACAAGGACAGCCCCAGCATTTT	CASSLPGQGQPQHF
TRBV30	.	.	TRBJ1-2	TGTGCCTGGGCTCTCGGCGGGGGAAACTATGGCTACACCTTC	CAWALGGGNYGYTF
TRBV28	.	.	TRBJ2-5	TGTGCCAGCAGTTTACAAACGGACTACCAAGAGACCCAGTACTTC	CASSLQTDYQETQYF
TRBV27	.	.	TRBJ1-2	TGTGCCAGCAGTTTCCATGGCGGGTCCAGCTCTGGCTACACCTTC	CASSFHGGSSSGYTF
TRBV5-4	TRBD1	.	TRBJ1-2	TGTGCCAGCACCCGGGACAGCCTCTATGGCTACACCTTC	CASTRDSLYGYTF